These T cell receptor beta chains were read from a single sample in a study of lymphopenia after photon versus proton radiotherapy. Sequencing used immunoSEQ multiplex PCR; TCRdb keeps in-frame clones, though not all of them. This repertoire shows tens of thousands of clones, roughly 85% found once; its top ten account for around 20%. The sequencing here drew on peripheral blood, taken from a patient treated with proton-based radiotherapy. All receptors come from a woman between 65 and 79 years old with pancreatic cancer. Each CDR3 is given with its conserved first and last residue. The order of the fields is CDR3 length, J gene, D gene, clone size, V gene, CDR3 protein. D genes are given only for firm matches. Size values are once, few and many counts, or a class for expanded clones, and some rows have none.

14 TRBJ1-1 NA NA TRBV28 CASSWEKGGRGAFF
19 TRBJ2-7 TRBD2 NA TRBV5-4 CASSPERVWTSGDPPGQYF
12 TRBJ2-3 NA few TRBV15 CATRPGGDTQYF
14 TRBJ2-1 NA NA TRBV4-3 CASSQDRTVLEQFF
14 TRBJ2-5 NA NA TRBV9 CASSVDPRQETQYF
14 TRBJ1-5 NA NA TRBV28 CAHQRRGGNQPQHF
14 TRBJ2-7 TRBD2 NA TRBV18 CASSQSGTNYEQYF
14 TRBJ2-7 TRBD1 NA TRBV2 CASSKDRGIYEQYF
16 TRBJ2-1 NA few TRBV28 CASSQTSRSSYNEQFF
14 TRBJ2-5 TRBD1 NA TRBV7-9 CASSRDRPEETQYF
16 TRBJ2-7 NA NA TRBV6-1 CASSERGSGGQYEQYF
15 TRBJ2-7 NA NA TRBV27 CASSSGGHWSYEQYF
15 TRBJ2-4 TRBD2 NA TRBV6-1 CASSEDTSGKRIQYF
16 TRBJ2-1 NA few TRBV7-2 CASSSPRGGGLHEQFF
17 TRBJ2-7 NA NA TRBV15 CATSRDRGEVWPYEQYF
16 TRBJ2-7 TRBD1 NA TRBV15 CATRKPGQGTSGEQYF
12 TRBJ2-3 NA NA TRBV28 CASSLSSATQYF
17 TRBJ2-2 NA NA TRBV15 CATSREIGQINTGELFF
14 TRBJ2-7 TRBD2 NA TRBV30 CAWSVVGGSYEQYF
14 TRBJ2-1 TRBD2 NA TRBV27 CASATSGNYNEQFF
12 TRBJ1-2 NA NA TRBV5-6 CASSWVGDGYTF
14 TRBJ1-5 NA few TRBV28 CASSLRGGTQPQHF
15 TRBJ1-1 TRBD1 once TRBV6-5 CASSQGDRGRTEAFF
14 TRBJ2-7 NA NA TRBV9 CASSAPDRTYEQYF
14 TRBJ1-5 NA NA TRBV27 CASSLGGVNQPQHF
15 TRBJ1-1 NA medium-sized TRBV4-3 CASSQDRGRGTEAFF